A single T cell receptor beta chain is shown here with its context. Its specificity is not known. The CDR3 spans 14 residues. Germline-derived CDR1 and CDR2 are MNHNS and SASEGT. Trimming removed 5 bases from V and 2 bases from J; junction bases left unmatched: 5. The study reverse transcribed the entire isolated RNA, so it sequenced expressed TCRB transcripts. Repertoires were generated with immunoSEQ multiplex PCR, while TCRdb's copy carries only in-frame clones and drops some. This table holds hundreds of thousands of clones, about 14% found once. The data were taken from a study of beta chain features in type 1 diabetes. Study-wide points: Type 1 diabetes patients had TCRB CDR3s that were shorter (moderately but significantly so) in all four CD4+ subsets.

The source material was naive CD4+ T cells from blood. The V call is TRBV6-1, the J call TRBJ2-7; 8 bases match TRBD1. The TCR sequence derives from a man aged 18 to 29 with type 1 diabetes. The CDR3 reads CASSTGTGAYEQYF. CDR3 bases: TGTGCCAGCAGTACCGGGACAGGAGCCTACGAGCAGTACTTC.